The clone carrying this TCR beta chain was observed at least ten times. Its antigen is not known. The germline V gene encodes CDR1 SGHDT and CDR2 YYEEEE. V lost 4 bases, J lost 3 bases, and 17 bases lay in between. This CDR3 comprises 16 residues. These data belong to a study of T cells after yellow fever vaccination. Study results and limitations: Weaker in magnitude, the secondary response showed a faster peak on day 5 versus 15. Most clones from primary vaccination resurfaced after the booster (96% CD4, 88% CD8). Among all clonotypes, a small share was observed in both CD4 and CD8 compartments.

MiXCR, run by TCRdb on the 5' RACE reads, gives a single entry per CDR3 protein. The table shows some 320,000 distinct CDR3 sequences, with roughly 9.4% occurring only once. The receptor was isolated from a man aged 18-30 years who received the YFV17D yellow fever vaccine. The material was PBMCs, obtained on the day of the first yellow fever vaccination. The V gene is TRBV5-6, the J gene TRBJ2-1; D is perhaps TRBD2 (5 bases). The CDR3 is CASSNPLGRGYNEQFF. In nucleotides, the CDR3 is TGTGCCAGCAGCAATCCACTAGGGAGAGGCTACAATGAGCAGTTCTTC.